This T cell receptor beta chain was sequenced for a study of T cell repertoires in cytomegalovirus infection. This clonotype was picked up many times. What it binds is unknown. One entry per CDR3 protein, called by TCRdb with MiXCR from the reads. The profile shows some 350,000 distinct CDR3 sequences, approximately 18% of them singletons. The CDR3 length is 14 residues. V was shortened by 2 bases and J by 0 bases, with 7 bases between the two germline ends. Germline CDR1 is SGHVS and CDR2 is FNYEAQ. General study results and limits: Using cumulative public TCR beta family frequency, the authors identified those who carried CMV together with the relevant HLA.

Sequenced material: PBMCs. The V call is TRBV7-6, the J call TRBJ2-5; D unresolved. The receptor was isolated from a human donor in good health (CMV status not recorded). Some clones in this sample may be carry-over from other donors' samples. CDR3 nucleotide sequence: TGTGCCAGCAGCTTAAGGGCTAACCAAGAGACCCAGTACTTC. Residues: CASSLRANQETQYF.